This TCR beta chain was found in a study of graft-versus-host responses after intestinal transplantation. The overall study: Induction using anti-thymocyte globulin, followed by tacrolimus and steroids for 3 to 4 years, was given to all recipients. Overall study results and limits: The marrow of recipients harbored GvH clones, and ileum or blood showed some of them first. Early after transplant, HvG clones declined as circulating GvH clones peaked.

Using immunoSEQ multiplex PCR, the repertoire was profiled, and TCRdb retains in-frame clones only, with some absent. The sample lists under 90,000 clones; 90% were seen once. Of note for this clone: Its antigen is not known.

The TCR comes from a human donor who was the organ donor for an intestinal transplant. This specimen was unstimulated CD8+ T cells sorted from spleen or lymph node cells, taken before transplant.

CDR3 region: CASSSGFGGGYNEQFF. The CDR3, as DNA: TGTGCCAGCAGCTCGGGGTTCGGGGGGGGGTACAATGAGCAGTTCTTC. This sequence joins TRBV11-3 and TRBJ2-1; 8 bases are a match to TRBD2. CDR3 length: 16 residues. V shed 4 bases and J 4 bases; nucleotides not matched to a gene: 9. CDR1 is SGHNT, CDR2 YENEEA, per germline.